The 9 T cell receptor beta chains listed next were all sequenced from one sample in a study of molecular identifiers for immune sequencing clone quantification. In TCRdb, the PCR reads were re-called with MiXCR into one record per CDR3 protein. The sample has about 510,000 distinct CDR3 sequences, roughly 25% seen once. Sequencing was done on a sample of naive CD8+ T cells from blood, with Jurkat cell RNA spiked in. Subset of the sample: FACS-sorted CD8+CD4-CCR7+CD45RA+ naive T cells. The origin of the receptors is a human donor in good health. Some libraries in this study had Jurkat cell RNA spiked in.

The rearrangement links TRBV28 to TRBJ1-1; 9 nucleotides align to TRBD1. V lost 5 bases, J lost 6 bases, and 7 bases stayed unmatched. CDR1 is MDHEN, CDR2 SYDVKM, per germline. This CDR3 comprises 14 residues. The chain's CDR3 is CASSTDRGGAEAFF. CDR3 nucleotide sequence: TGTGCCAGCAGTACCGACAGGGGGGGCGCTGAAGCTTTCTTT.

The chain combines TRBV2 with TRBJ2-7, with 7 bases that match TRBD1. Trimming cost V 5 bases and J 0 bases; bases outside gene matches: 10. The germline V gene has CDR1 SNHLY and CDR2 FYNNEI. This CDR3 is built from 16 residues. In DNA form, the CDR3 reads TGTGCCAGCAGTTTTGACAGGGAAAGGAGCTCCTACGAGCAGTACTTC. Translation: CASSFDRERSSYEQYF.

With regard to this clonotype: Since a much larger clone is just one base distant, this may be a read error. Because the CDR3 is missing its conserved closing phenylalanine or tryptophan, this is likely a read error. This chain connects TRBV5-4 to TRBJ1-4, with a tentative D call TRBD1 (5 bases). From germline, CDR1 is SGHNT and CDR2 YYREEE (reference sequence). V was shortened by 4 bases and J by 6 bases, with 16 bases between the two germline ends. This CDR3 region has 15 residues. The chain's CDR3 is CASSRKGLVDEKLFI. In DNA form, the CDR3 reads TGTGCCAGCAGCCGAAAGGGACTGGTGGATGAAAAACTGTTTATT.

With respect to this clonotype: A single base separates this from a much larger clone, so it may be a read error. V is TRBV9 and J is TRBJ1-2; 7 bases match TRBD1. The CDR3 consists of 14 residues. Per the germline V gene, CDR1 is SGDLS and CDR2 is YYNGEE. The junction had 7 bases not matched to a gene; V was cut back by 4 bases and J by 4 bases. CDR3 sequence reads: CASSNTGAGYGYTF. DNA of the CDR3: TGTGCCAGCAGCAACACAGGGGCGGGCTATGGCTACACCTTC.

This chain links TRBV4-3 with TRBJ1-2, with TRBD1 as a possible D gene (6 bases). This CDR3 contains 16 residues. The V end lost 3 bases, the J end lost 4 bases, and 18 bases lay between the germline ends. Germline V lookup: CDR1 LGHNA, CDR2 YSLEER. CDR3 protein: CASSHTTGGSIYGYTF. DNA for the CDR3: TGCGCCAGCAGCCATACTACTGGGGGCTCCATCTATGGCTACACCTTC.

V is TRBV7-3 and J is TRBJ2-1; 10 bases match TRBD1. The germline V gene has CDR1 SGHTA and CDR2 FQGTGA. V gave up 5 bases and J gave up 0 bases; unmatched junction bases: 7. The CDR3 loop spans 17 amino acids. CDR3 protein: CASSPIRDRGSYNEQFF. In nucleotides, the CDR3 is TGTGCCAGCAGCCCCATACGGGACAGGGGCTCCTACAATGAGCAGTTCTTC.

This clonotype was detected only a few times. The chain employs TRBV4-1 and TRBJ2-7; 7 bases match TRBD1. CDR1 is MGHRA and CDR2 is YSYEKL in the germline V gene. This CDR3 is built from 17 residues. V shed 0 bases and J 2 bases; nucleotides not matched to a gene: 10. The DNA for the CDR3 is TGCGCCAGCAGCCAAGAGGCCCCCCCCGGGACAGCCTACGAGCAGTACTTC. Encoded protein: CASSQEAPPGTAYEQYF.

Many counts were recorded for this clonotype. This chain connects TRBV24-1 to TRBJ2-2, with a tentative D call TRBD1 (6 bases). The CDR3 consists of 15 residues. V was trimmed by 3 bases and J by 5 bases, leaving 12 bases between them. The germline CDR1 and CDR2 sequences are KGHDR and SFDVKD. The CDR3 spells CATSDVQGFTGELFF. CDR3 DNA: TGTGCCACCAGTGATGTGCAGGGGTTTACCGGGGAGCTGTTTTTT.

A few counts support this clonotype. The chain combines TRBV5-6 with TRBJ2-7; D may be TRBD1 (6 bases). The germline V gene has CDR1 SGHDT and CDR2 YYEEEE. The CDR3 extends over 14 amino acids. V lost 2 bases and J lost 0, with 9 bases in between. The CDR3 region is CASSFTGTSYEQYF. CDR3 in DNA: TGTGCCAGCAGCTTTACAGGGACCTCCTACGAGCAGTACTTC.